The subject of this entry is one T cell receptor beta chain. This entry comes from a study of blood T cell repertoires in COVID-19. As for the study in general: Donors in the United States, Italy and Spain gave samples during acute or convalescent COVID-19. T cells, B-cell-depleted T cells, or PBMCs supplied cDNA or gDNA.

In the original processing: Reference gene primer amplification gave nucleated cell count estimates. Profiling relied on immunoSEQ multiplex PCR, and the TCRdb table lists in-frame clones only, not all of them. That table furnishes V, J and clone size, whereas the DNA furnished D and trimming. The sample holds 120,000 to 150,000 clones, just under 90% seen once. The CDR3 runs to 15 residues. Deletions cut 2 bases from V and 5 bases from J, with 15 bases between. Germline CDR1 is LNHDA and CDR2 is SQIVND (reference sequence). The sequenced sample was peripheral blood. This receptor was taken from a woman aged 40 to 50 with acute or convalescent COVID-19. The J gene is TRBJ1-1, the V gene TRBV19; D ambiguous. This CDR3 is CASSIKPKTGTEAFF. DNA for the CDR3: TGTGCCAGTAGTATAAAGCCAAAGACTGGGACTGAAGCTTTCTTT.